This is a list of T cell receptor beta chains from one sample in a study of cytomegalovirus exposure and HLA in healthy donors. Measured with immunoSEQ multiplex PCR; TCRdb has only the in-frame clones, and not every one. The sample includes around 130,000 clones, approximately 80% of them seen just once. The material sequenced was PBMCs. The receptors shown here come from a man in his late teens or twenties in good health and CMV-seropositive. CDR3s include the opening cysteine and the closing phenylalanine or tryptophan. The D gene is left open where the match is weak. Size is stated for part of the rows, as once, few or many counts, or as a class when the clone is expanded.

clone_size	v_call	j_call	d_call	cdr3_nt	cdr3_aa
NA	TRBV7-4	TRBJ2-1	NA	TGTGCCAGCAGTTGCGGTATCCAGCGAGCTTACAATGAGCAGTTCTTC	CASSCGIQRAYNEQFF
NA	TRBV5-1	TRBJ1-2	TRBD1	TGCGCCAGCAGCTTGCCCACAGGGGGCTTGAATCGGGAAGAAGGCTACACCTTC	CASSLPTGGLNREEGYTF
once	TRBV27	TRBJ1-2	NA	TGTGCCAGCAGTTTATCACGGGTCGGTACTTATGGCTACACCTTC	CASSLSRVGTYGYTF
few	TRBV6-1	TRBJ1-4	NA	TGTGCCAGCAGTGAAGCTGGGGGGGCACCCTCAAAACTGTTTTTT	CASSEAGGAPSKLFF
NA	TRBV7-6	TRBJ1-2	NA	TGTGCCAGCAGCCCCGACAGCTATGGCTACACCTTC	CASSPDSYGYTF
NA	TRBV2	TRBJ2-3	TRBD1	TGTGCCAGCAGTGTACAGGGGGCAACAGATACGCAGTATTTT	CASSVQGATDTQYF
NA	TRBV7-9	TRBJ1-5	NA	TGTGCCAGCAGCCTAGCGGGGGGGGTTCAGCCCCAGCATTTT	CASSLAGGVQPQHF
NA	TRBV7-9	TRBJ2-2	NA	TGTGCCAGCAGATCAATCCCGGCCCCAGGCGGGGAGCTGTTTTTT	CASRSIPAPGGELFF
NA	TRBV5-1	TRBJ1-2	NA	TGCGCCAGCAGCTTTGTTCGGGCTAACTATGGCTACACCTTC	CASSFVRANYGYTF
NA	TRBV4-1	TRBJ2-6	NA	TGCGCCAGCAGCCAATGGACTGTCGTCTCTGGGGCCAACGTCCTGACTTTC	CASSQWTVVSGANVLTF
NA	TRBV6-6	TRBJ1-2	NA	TGTGCCAGCAGTTACTCCAAGATAGATGGCTACACCTTC	CASSYSKIDGYTF
NA	TRBV27	TRBJ1-5	NA	TGTGCCAGCAGTTTATTCAGTGGGGGGGCTTGGTCCCAGCATTTT	CASSLFSGGAWSQHF
NA	TRBV5-4	TRBJ1-4	TRBD1	TGTGCCAGCAGCTTGGCCCCCGGACAGGGGGTATTAAAACTGTTTTTT	CASSLAPGQGVLKLFF
few	TRBV5-1	TRBJ1-2	TRBD1	TGCGCCAGCAGCGAGGGGACAGGGGTTTATGGCTACACCTTC	CASSEGTGVYGYTF
NA	TRBV6-1	TRBJ1-2	TRBD1	TGTGCCAGCAGTGAGGACAGGGGGCCTAACTATGGCTACACCTTC	CASSEDRGPNYGYTF
NA	TRBV27	TRBJ2-1	NA	TGTGCCAGCAGTACTAGCAGCTCCTACAATGAGCAGTTCTTC	CASSTSSSYNEQFF
NA	TRBV5-4	TRBJ2-1	TRBD1	TGTGCCAGCAGCATTGACAGGGGAGTAGAGTTCTTC	CASSIDRGVEFF
few	TRBV6-4	TRBJ2-3	NA	TGTGCCAGCAGTTTGACAGGTTTTAGCACAGATACGCAGTATTTT	CASSLTGFSTDTQYF
NA	TRBV6-5	TRBJ1-2	NA	TGTGCCACCAGCAATGTCTATGGCTACACCTTC	CATSNVYGYTF
NA	TRBV28	TRBJ2-1	TRBD1	TGTGCCAGCAGTTTAACAGGGGTTAGGCCTGAGCAGTTCTTC	CASSLTGVRPEQFF
NA	TRBV5-1	TRBJ2-1	NA	TGCGCCAGCGCCTTTGAAGGGGCAAATGAGCAGTTCTTC	CASAFEGANEQFF
NA	TRBV7-2	TRBJ2-3	NA	TGTGCCAGCAGCGTACAATTCACAGATACGCAGTATTTT	CASSVQFTDTQYF
NA	TRBV7-3	TRBJ1-1	NA	TGTGCCAGCAGCTTAAATGTAGTGAACACTGAAGCTTTCTTT	CASSLNVVNTEAFF
few	TRBV5-6	TRBJ2-7	TRBD2	TGTGCCAGCAGCTTTAGGGGACTAGCGAAGTACGAGCAGTACTTC	CASSFRGLAKYEQYF
few	TRBV27	TRBJ1-1	NA	TGTGCCAGCAGACTCGGACAGCTGAACACTGAAGCTTTCTTT	CASRLGQLNTEAFF
few	TRBV6-1	TRBJ2-1	TRBD2	TGTGCCAGCAGTCAAGAGACTAGCGGGGACTCCTACAATGAGCAGTTCTTC	CASSQETSGDSYNEQFF
few	TRBV6-1	TRBJ2-7	NA	TGTGCCAGCAGTACCCGAGCGGGTTTCTCCTACGAGCAGTACTTC	CASSTRAGFSYEQYF
NA	TRBV4-2	TRBJ2-2	TRBD2	TGTGCCAGCAGCGGGGCGGGGGGGCCAATCATCACCGGGGAGCTGTTTTTT	CASSGAGGPIITGELFF
NA	TRBV19	TRBJ2-7	TRBD2	TGTGCCAGTAGTAAGAAACCGGCGGGAGCGTCCTACGAGCAGTACTTC	CASSKKPAGASYEQYF
NA	TRBV10-1	TRBJ1-1	TRBD1	TGCGCCAGCAGTGAAAACAGGGGAGAGACTGAAGCTTTCTTT	CASSENRGETEAFF
NA	TRBV21-1	TRBJ1-5	NA	TGTGCCAGCAGGGACAATCCTAGCAATCAGCCCCAGCATTTT	CASRDNPSNQPQHF
NA	TRBV6-5	TRBJ1-2	NA	TGTGCCAGCAGTTACTACGAGGGAGGTAACTATGGCTACACCTTC	CASSYYEGGNYGYTF
few	TRBV9	TRBJ2-3	TRBD1	TGTGCCAGCAGCGTAGTAGGGGGACAGGGGCGAACAGATACGCAGTATTTT	CASSVVGGQGRTDTQYF
NA	TRBV5-1	TRBJ1-1	TRBD1	TGCGCCAGCAGCTTGGGACAGGGGTTGTGGGGGATCTTT	CASSLGQGLWGIF
NA	TRBV10-3	TRBJ2-5	TRBD2	TGTGCCATCAGTGAGTCGAGAGCGGGAGAGTTCCAAGAGACCCAGTACTTC	CAISESRAGEFQETQYF
NA	TRBV27	TRBJ2-1	TRBD2	TGTGCCAGCAGTTTAAGCGGGGGACCTATCTCCTACAATGAGCAGTTCTTC	CASSLSGGPISYNEQFF
NA	TRBV4-2	TRBJ2-7	NA	TGTGCCAGCAGCCCCCTGGGGGCGGGCTGGAGCTCCTACGAGCAGTACTTC	CASSPLGAGWSSYEQYF
NA	TRBV5-4	TRBJ2-6	NA	TGTGCCAGCAGCTTCCTGTTTCTCTCTGGGGCCAACGTCCTGACTTTC	CASSFLFLSGANVLTF
NA	TRBV11-2	TRBJ2-7	TRBD2	TGTGCCAGCAGCGGTAGCAGTGGGGCTAGCGGGGCAACCTACGAGCAGTACTTC	CASSGSSGASGATYEQYF
NA	TRBV29-1	TRBJ1-4	NA	TGCAGCGTTGGGAGGGATAATGAAAAACTGTTTTTT	CSVGRDNEKLFF
medium-sized	TRBV7-2	TRBJ2-7	TRBD1	TGTGCCAGCAGCACCTCCGGGACAGGTCCCTCCGAGCAGTACTTC	CASSTSGTGPSEQYF
few	TRBV4-1	TRBJ2-1	NA	TGCGCCAGCAGCCAAGACCCCTCCCCCCCCGACAATGAGCAGTTCTTC	CASSQDPSPPDNEQFF